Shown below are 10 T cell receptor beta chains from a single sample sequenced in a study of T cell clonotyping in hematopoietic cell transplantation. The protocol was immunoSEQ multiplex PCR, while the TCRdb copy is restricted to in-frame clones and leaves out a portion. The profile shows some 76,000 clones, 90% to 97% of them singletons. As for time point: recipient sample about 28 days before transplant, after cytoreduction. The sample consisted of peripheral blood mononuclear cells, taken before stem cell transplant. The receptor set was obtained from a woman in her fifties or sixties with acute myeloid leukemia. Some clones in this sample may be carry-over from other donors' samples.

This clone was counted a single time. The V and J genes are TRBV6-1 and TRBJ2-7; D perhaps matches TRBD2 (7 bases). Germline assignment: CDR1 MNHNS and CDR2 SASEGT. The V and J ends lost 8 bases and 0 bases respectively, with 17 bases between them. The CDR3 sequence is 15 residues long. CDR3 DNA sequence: TGTGCCAGCTGGACATTTGGGGGGGCCTCCTACGAGCAGTACTTC. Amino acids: CASWTFGGASYEQYF.

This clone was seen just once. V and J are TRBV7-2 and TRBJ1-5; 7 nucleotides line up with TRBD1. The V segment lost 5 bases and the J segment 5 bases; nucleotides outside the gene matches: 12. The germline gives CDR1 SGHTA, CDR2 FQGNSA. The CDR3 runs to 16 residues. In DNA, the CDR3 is TGTGCCAGCAGCCAGGGGGGCCTCAAACTCCATCAGCCCCAGCATTTT. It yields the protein CASSQGGLKLHQPQHF.

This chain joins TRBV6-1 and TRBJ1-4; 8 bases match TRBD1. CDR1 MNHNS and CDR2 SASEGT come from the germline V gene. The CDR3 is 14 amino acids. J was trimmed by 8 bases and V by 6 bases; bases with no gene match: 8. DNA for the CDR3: TGTGCCAGCAGAATGACAGGGGCTGGCGAAAAACTGTTTTTT. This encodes CASRMTGAGEKLFF.

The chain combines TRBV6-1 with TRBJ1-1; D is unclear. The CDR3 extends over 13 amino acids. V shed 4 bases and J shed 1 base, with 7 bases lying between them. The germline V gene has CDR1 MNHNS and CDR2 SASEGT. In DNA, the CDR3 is TGTGCCAGCAGTGCCGCAGGGAACACTGAAGCTTTCTTT. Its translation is CASSAAGNTEAFF.

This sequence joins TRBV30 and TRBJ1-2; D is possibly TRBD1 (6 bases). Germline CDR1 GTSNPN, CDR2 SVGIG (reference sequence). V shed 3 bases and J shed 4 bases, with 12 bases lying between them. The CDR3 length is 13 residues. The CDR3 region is CAWSGQTGYGYTF. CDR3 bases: TGTGCCTGGAGCGGACAGACGGGCTATGGCTACACCTTC.

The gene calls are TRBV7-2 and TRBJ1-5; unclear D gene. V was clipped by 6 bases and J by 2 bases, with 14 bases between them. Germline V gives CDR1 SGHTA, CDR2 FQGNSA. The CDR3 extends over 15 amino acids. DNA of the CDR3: TGTGCCAGCAGTGTGTTGAGGGATGGCAATCAGCCCCAGCATTTT. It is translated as CASSVLRDGNQPQHF. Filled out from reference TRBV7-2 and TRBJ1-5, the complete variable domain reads GAGVSQSPSNKVTEKGKDVELRCDPISGHTALYWYRQSLGQGLEFLIYFQGNSAPDKSGLPSDRFSAERTGGSVSTLTIQRTQQEDSAVYLCASSVLRDGNQPQHFGDGTRLSIL.

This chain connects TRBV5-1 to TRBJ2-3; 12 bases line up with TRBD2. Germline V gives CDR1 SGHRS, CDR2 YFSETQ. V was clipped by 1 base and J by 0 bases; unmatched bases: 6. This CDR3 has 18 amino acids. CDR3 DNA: TGCGCCAGCAGCTTGAGTAGGACTAGCGGGGCCAGCACAGATACGCAGTATTTT. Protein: CASSLSRTSGASTDTQYF.

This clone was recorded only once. The CDR3 loop is CASSQDIAGGYTF. CDR3 bases: TGTGCCAGCAGCCAAGATATAGCAGGGGGCTACACCTTC. The V gene is TRBV4-2, the J gene TRBJ1-2; maybe TRBD1 (5 bases). The CDR3 sequence is 13 residues long. Per the germline V gene, CDR1 is LGHNA and CDR2 is YNFKEQ. Trimming left V 0 bases short and J 8 bases short, with 10 bases between.

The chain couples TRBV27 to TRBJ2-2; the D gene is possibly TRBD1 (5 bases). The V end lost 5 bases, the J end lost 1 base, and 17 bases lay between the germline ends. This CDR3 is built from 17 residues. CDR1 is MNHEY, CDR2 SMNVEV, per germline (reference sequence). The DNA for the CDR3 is TGTGCCAGCAGTCCACAGGTCCTAACTTTGAACACCGGGGAGCTGTTTTTT. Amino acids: CASSPQVLTLNTGELFF.

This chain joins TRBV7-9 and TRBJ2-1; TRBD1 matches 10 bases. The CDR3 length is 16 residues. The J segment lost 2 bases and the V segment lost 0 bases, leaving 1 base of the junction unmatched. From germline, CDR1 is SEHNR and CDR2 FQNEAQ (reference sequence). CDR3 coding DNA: TGTGCCAGCAGCTTAGCGACAGGGGGCCCCTACAATGAGCAGTTCTTC. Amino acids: CASSLATGGPYNEQFF.